The T cell receptor (beta chain) under discussion was sequenced for a study of T cells in Graves' hyperthyroidism and ophthalmopathy. About the research overall: Before treatment of any kind, peripheral blood was taken at initial diagnosis.

Details on this clonotype: Antigen: not known.

TCR beta CDR3 region amplification was performed from RNA transcripts. TCR CDR3 regions were first amplified by RT-PCR with HTBI primers. MiXCR, applied by TCRdb to the multiplex PCR reads, yields one record per CDR3 protein. Found here are about 290,000 distinct CDR3 sequences, around 16% of them singletons; the top ten hold around a third. No ophthalmopathy progression within 18 months constituted stable Graves' hyperthyroidism. Patients having uncontrolled infection, another autoimmune disease, pregnancy or lactation were not included. The study's findings and limits: A model using 13 V-J features told ophthalmopathy apart from stable hyperthyroidism.

This CDR3 is 14 amino acids long. With V trimmed by 1 base and J by 10 bases, 7 bases remained unmatched. In germline, CDR1 is DFQATT, CDR2 SNEGSKA (reference sequence). Sequencing was performed on blood. This clonotype originated in a man aged 30-40 years with Graves' hyperthyroidism. This rearrangement joins TRBV20-1 to TRBJ1-4, with TRBD1 identical over 9 bases. This CDR3 is CSARVPGQGAKLFF. The CDR3 region has the DNA TGCAGTGCTAGAGTCCCGGGACAGGGCGCAAAACTGTTTTTT.